This paragraph covers one T cell receptor (beta chain) sequence. Some clones are missing from TCRdb's copy, which holds only in-frame ones; the method was immunoSEQ multiplex PCR. The sample lists some 93,000 clones; around nine tenths were seen once. The record originates from a study of blood T cell repertoires in COVID-19. Overall study context: Samples taken during acute and convalescent COVID-19 were collected in the United States, Italy and Spain.

In germline, CDR1 is MNHEY, CDR2 SVGAGI. Trimming cost V 6 bases and J 7 bases, with 15 bases left between them. This CDR3 has 13 residues. This clonotype was sampled from a man aged 60-69 years with acute or convalescent COVID-19. V is TRBV6-5 and J is TRBJ1-2; D is unresolved. Sample: peripheral blood. CDR3 amino acids: CASSRGLGSGYTF. CDR3 sequence (DNA): TGTGCCAGCAGCCGGGGTTTGGGCTCTGGCTACACCTTC.